This passage covers 24 T cell receptor beta chains from one sample sequenced in a study of metastatic and nonmetastatic thyroid tumors. All patients were untreated before thyroid surgery. Using MiXCR, TCRdb re-called clones from the PCR reads. Here the sample spans some 35,000 clones, roughly a third being singletons. Material: tumor tissue. These receptors all come from a female donor with papillary thyroid cancer or a benign thyroid nodule (not recorded which). Some clones in this sample may be carry-over from other donors' samples.

This sequence joins TRBV27 and TRBJ2-1; D unresolved. Trimming cost V 5 bases and J 5 bases, with 10 bases left between them. The CDR3 consists of 13 residues. Germline V gene sequence: CDR1 MNHEY, CDR2 SMNVEV (reference sequence). In nucleotides, the CDR3 is TGTGCCAGCAGTCACCTCCAGGACAATGAGCAGTTCTTC. This codes for CASSHLQDNEQFF.

Only one count was recorded for this clone. This rearrangement joins TRBV20-1 to TRBJ1-2; a weak D match, TRBD1 (5 bases). This CDR3 spans 14 amino acids. Germline lookup yields CDR1 DFQATT and CDR2 SNEGSKA (reference sequence). With 0 bases removed from V and 6 bases from J, the gap between germline ends came to 14 bases. CDR3: CSARDRQGVHGYTF. The CDR3 region has the DNA TGCAGTGCTAGAGATCGGCAGGGAGTCCATGGCTACACCTTC.

This clone has just a few counts. This rearrangement joins TRBV12-3 or TRBV12-4 to TRBJ2-5; no reliable D call. V was cut by 3 bases and J by 5 bases, with 7 bases left in between. This CDR3 comprises 12 residues. CDR3 loop: CASSFSSETQYF. CDR3 bases: TGTGCCAGCAGTTTTTCCAGTGAGACCCAGTACTTC.

The chain joins TRBV7-9 to TRBJ2-3, with D unresolved. The CDR3 is made up of 14 amino acids. Germline V gene data show CDR1 as SEHNR and CDR2 as FQNEAQ (reference sequence). V lost 5 bases, J lost 0 bases, and 9 bases lay in between. CDR3 sequence (DNA): TGTGCCAGCAGCCGGACGGGCAGCACAGATACGCAGTATTTT. Translation gives CASSRTGSTDTQYF.

This clone was counted between two and nine times. The chain recombines TRBV12-3 or TRBV12-4 with TRBJ1-2; tentatively, D is TRBD1 (6 bases). Trimming removed 10 bases from V and 6 bases from J, with 12 bases in between. The length of the CDR3 is 11 residues. Written as DNA, the CDR3 is TGTGCCACCAGGGGCCGCAATGGCTACACCTTC. As protein: CATRGRNGYTF.

The CDR3 region is CSARVVGQPGYNEQFF. CDR3 DNA: TGCAGTGCTAGAGTAGTCGGCCAACCTGGCTACAATGAGCAGTTCTTC. The V gene is TRBV20-1, the J gene TRBJ2-1; D is uncertain. In germline, CDR1 is DFQATT, CDR2 SNEGSKA (reference sequence). The CDR3 length is 16 residues. V lost 1 base to trimming and J lost 3 bases, with 16 bases between them.

V usage is TRBV15 and J usage is TRBJ2-7; 10 nucleotides agree with TRBD1. The germline gives CDR1 LNHNV, CDR2 YYDKDF (reference sequence). The CDR3 covers 16 residues. Trimming cost V 0 bases and J 3 bases; bases outside gene matches: 5. The CDR3 DNA reads as TGTGCCACCAGCAGAGATCGAGGGACAGGGGTCTACGAGCAGTACTTC. It specifies CATSRDRGTGVYEQYF.

This chain links TRBV25-1 with TRBJ2-1; 7 nucleotides agree with TRBD2. The trim removed 4 bases at V and 5 bases at J, leaving 5 bases unmatched. CDR1 is MGHDK, CDR2 SYGVNS, per germline. CDR3 length: 14 residues. Here the CDR3 DNA reads TGTGCCAGCAGTGTTGCGGGAGCACACAATGAGCAGTTCTTC. Protein: CASSVAGAHNEQFF.

This clone has a handful of counts. J is TRBJ2-1 and V is TRBV7-8, with 8 positions matching TRBD1. The germline V gene encodes CDR1 SGHVS and CDR2 FQNEAQ. There are 15 residues in the CDR3. The J segment lost 7 bases and the V segment lost 5 bases, leaving 10 bases of the junction unmatched. The DNA for the CDR3 is TGTGCCAGCAGCCCAGGACAGGGACTGGCGAATGAGCAGTTCTTC. Its translation is CASSPGQGLANEQFF.

This rearrangement joins TRBV6-1 to TRBJ1-2, with 9 bases identical to TRBD1. This CDR3 contains 13 residues. The ends lost 5 bases at V and 8 bases at J; junction bases unmatched: 6. CDR1 and CDR2 (germline): MNHNS, SASEGT. The CDR3 here is CASSTTGGQGYTF. The CDR3 nucleotides read TGTGCCAGCAGTACCACAGGGGGCCAAGGCTACACCTTC.

CDR3 amino acids: CAWRLGGGVGEQYF. The CDR3, as DNA: TGTGCCTGGAGACTAGGCGGGGGTGTTGGGGAGCAGTACTTC. The rearrangement uses TRBV30 and TRBJ2-7; 7 bases match TRBD2. The V and J ends lost 3 bases and 7 bases, in that order; junction bases with no gene match: 12. Germline V gene sequence: CDR1 GTSNPN, CDR2 SVGIG (reference sequence). The CDR3 is 14 residues long.

The table lists this clone with a few counts. Likely a read error: the CDR3 ends without its conserved phenylalanine or tryptophan. The genes are TRBV28 and TRBJ2-7, with a possible D match to TRBD2 (6 bases). This CDR3 region has 14 residues. V was trimmed by 5 bases and J by 2 bases, leaving 13 bases between them. Germline CDR1 MDHEN, CDR2 SYDVKM. CDR3 loop: CASSRRDGTYEQYL. The CDR3 nucleotides read TGTGCCAGCAGTCGGAGGGACGGGACCTACGAGCAGTACCTC.

The CDR3 here is CASKTVDYGYTF. The CDR3 DNA sequence: TGTGCCAGCAAAACAGTGGACTATGGCTACACCTTC. The J gene is TRBJ1-2, the V gene TRBV28; no firm D call. The germline gives CDR1 MDHEN, CDR2 SYDVKM. The CDR3 runs to 12 residues. V dropped 7 bases and J dropped 3 bases, with 9 bases sitting between them.

This chain joins TRBV10-3 and TRBJ2-3, with TRBD1 matching over 8 bases. This CDR3 is built from 12 residues. V gave up 6 bases and J gave up 4 bases; unmatched junction bases: 0. Germline assignment: CDR1 ENHRY and CDR2 SYGVKD. The CDR3 nucleotides are TGTGCCATCAGGACAGGGGCAGATACGCAGTATTTT. Its protein is CAIRTGADTQYF.

The CDR3 nucleotides are TGCAGTGCTAGAAAACCCAGCTCCTACAATGAGCAGTTCTTC. The encoded protein is CSARKPSSYNEQFF. This chain links TRBV20-1 with TRBJ2-1; D gene unclear. CDR1 DFQATT and CDR2 SNEGSKA come from the germline V gene (reference sequence). Trimming removed 2 bases from V and 0 bases from J, with 8 bases in between. There are 14 residues in the CDR3.

This chain uses TRBV19 with TRBJ2-2, with 10 bases aligning to TRBD2. The CDR3 has 17 residues. V shed 4 bases and J 6 bases; nucleotides not matched to a gene: 11. Germline CDR1 LNHDA, CDR2 SQIVND (reference sequence). The CDR3 coding sequence is TGTGCCAGTAGTAGGCAGGTCGCTAGCGGGAGCTCCGGGGAGCTGTTTTTT. Residues: CASSRQVASGSSGELFF.

The chain has TRBV7-2 and TRBJ1-5, with D uncertain. Trimming removed 0 bases from V and 7 bases from J, with 4 bases in between. This CDR3 is built from 12 residues. Germline CDR1 is SGHTA and CDR2 is FQGNSA. Here the CDR3 DNA reads TGTGCCAGCAGCTTAGCCCGCCAGCCCCAGCATTTT. This codes for CASSLARQPQHF.

The chain links TRBV30 to TRBJ1-4; 10 bases agree with TRBD1. The germline V gene has CDR1 GTSNPN and CDR2 SVGIG (reference sequence). The CDR3 spans 12 residues. V trimming: 5 bases; J trimming: 7 bases; junction bases outside the gene matches: 1. The CDR3 sequence is CAWGTGVEKLFF. Written as DNA, the CDR3 is TGTGCCTGGGGGACAGGGGTTGAAAAACTGTTTTTT.

This clone was counted a few times. This rearrangement joins TRBV4-3 to TRBJ1-2; possible D gene TRBD1, 6 bases. CDR1 LGHNA and CDR2 YSLEER come from the germline V gene. V shed 0 bases and J shed 6 bases, with 14 bases lying between them. This CDR3 is 15 amino acids long. CDR3 DNA: TGCGCCAGCAGCCAAGAAGGAACAGGGAAGGATGGCTACACCTTC. Translating it yields CASSQEGTGKDGYTF.

The chain couples TRBV28 to TRBJ2-5, with 8 bases that match TRBD1. CDR1 and CDR2 (germline): MDHEN, SYDVKM. The CDR3 contains 17 residues. Trimming took 5 bases from V and 2 from J; bases not matched to a gene: 13. This chain's CDR3 is CASSPGQGRSQQETQYF. Written as DNA, the CDR3 is TGTGCCAGCAGTCCCGGACAGGGACGATCACAGCAAGAGACCCAGTACTTC.

The chain has TRBV7-2 and TRBJ2-3; D unclear. Germline CDR1 is SGHTA and CDR2 is FQGNSA. This CDR3 contains 12 residues. The V gene lost 5 bases and the J gene lost 6 bases, with 9 bases spanning the gap. The CDR3 protein is CASSPGPDTQYF. CDR3 DNA sequence: TGTGCCAGCAGCCCTGGTCCGGATACGCAGTATTTT.

This clone was observed a few times. The chain carries TRBV12-3 or TRBV12-4 and TRBJ1-6, with D possibly being TRBD1 (6 bases). With 3 bases removed from V and 5 bases from J, the gap between germline ends came to 11 bases. The CDR3 is made up of 15 amino acids. CDR3 protein: CASSFGQLDNSPLHF. The DNA of the CDR3 is TGTGCCAGCAGTTTTGGACAGCTGGATAATTCACCCCTCCACTTT.

The V and J genes are TRBV5-1 and TRBJ1-2; D gene unclear. The length of the CDR3 is 14 residues. Per germline, CDR1 SGHRS and CDR2 YFSETQ. Between the trimmed V and J ends, which lost 0 bases and 8 bases, there was a span of 14 bases. CDR3 residues: CASSLAPVGEGYTF. CDR3 nucleotide sequence: TGCGCCAGCAGCTTGGCCCCAGTTGGTGAGGGCTACACCTTC.

V usage is TRBV6-1 and J usage is TRBJ2-7, with TRBD2 matching 13 bases. The CDR3 sequence is 15 residues long. V shed 3 bases, J shed 6 bases, and the junction held 5 bases outside the gene matches. Germline assignment: CDR1 MNHNS and CDR2 SASEGT. The CDR3, as DNA: TGTGCCAGCAGTGAGTCCGGACTAGCGGGAGTCGAGCAGTACTTC. Residues: CASSESGLAGVEQYF.